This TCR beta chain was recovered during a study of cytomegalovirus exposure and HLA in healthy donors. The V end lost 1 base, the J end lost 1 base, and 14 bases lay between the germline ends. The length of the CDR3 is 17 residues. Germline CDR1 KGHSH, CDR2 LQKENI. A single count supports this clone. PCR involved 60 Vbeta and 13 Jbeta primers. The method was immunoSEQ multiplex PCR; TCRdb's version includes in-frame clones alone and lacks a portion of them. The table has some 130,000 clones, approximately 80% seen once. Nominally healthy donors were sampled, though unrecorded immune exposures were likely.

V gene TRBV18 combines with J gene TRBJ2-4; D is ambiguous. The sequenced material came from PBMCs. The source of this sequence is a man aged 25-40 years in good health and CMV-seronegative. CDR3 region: CASSPLFLDAAKNIQYF. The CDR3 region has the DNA TGTGCCAGCTCACCACTCTTTCTCGATGCGGCCAAAAACATTCAGTACTTC.